The present T cell receptor beta chain was sequenced within a study of blood T cells in healthy people across ages. Germline V CDR1 and CDR2: MNHEY, SMNVEV (reference sequence). The CDR3 runs to 14 residues. After removal of 7 bases from V and 7 bases from J, the junction contained 10 bases not matched to a gene. A J-beta primer mix and a sample-barcoded 5' primer were used in a second PCR of roughly 6 to 11 cycles. Each TCR beta cDNA got a 12-nucleotide random molecular identifier. Each CDR3 protein is one row after TCRdb ran MiXCR on the 5' RACE reads. The sample has under 2,000,000 distinct CDR3 sequences, 40% to 55% seen once.

The clonotype was recovered from a woman between 40 and 50 years old in good health. The gene calls are TRBV27 and TRBJ2-1, with TRBD1 matching 7 bases. Sequencing was carried out using blood. The DNA for the CDR3 is TGTGCCAGCAAATCCGGGACAGAGGTAAATGAGCAGTTCTTC. Translation: CASKSGTEVNEQFF.